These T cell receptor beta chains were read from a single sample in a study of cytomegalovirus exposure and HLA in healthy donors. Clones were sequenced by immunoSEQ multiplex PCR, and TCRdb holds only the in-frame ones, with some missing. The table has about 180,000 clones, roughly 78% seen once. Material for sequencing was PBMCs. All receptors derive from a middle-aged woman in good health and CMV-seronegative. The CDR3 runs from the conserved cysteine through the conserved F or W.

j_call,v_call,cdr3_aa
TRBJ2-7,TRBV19,CASSGRGTYEQYF
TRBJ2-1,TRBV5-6,CASSFELAGGVNEQFF
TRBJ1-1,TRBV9,CASSAGGVNTEAFF
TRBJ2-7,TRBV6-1,CASTSGVYEQYF
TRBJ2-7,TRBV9,CASSRDSSSYEQYF
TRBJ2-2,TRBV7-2,CASSHWRDSNTGELFF
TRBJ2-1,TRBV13,CASSLGRLANNEQFF
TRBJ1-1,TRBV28,CASKLGGTEAFF
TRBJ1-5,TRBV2,CASSADRGPYGQPQHF
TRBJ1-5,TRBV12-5,CASAPTRENQPQHF
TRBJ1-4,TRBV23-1,CASSQSLRGTTTNEKLFF
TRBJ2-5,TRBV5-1,CASSPGLSTETQYF
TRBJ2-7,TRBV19,CATKAGTGYCEQYF
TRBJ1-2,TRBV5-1,CASSYTPQGTLWGYTF
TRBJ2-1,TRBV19,CASSIWRAEQFF